A selection of T cell receptor beta chains follows, all from one sample in a study of blood T cell repertoires in COVID-19. Here immunoSEQ multiplex PCR was the method, and the copy in TCRdb shows in-frame clones only, minus some. Of about 210,000 clones listed, around 80% were seen once; the top ten hold more than 10%. What was sequenced was peripheral blood. Source of these receptors: a human donor in a cohort sampled during active COVID-19. CDR3s include the opening cysteine and the closing phenylalanine or tryptophan. D genes are given only for firm matches. The size field is filled for only some rows; it gives once, few, many or a size class.

v_call: TRBV2
clone_size: NA
d_call: TRBD2
j_call: TRBJ2-3
cdr3_nt: TGTGCCAGCAGTGAAGAGGAACTAGCGGGGGGGATCGGCACAGATACGCAGTATTTT
cdr3_aa: CASSEEELAGGIGTDTQYF

v_call: TRBV7-9
clone_size: NA
d_call: NA
j_call: TRBJ1-1
cdr3_nt: TGTGCCAGCAGCTACACAGGGACTGAAGCTTTCTTT
cdr3_aa: CASSYTGTEAFF

v_call: TRBV5-8
clone_size: NA
d_call: TRBD1
j_call: TRBJ1-5
cdr3_nt: TGTGCCAGCACCCCTCTGGGCAGGGGGCCCCAGCCCCAGCATTTT
cdr3_aa: CASTPLGRGPQPQHF

v_call: TRBV9
clone_size: NA
d_call: TRBD1
j_call: TRBJ1-2
cdr3_nt: TGTGCCAGCAGCTTAGTTCTGGACAGGGGAAGCTACACCTTC
cdr3_aa: CASSLVLDRGSYTF

v_call: TRBV28
clone_size: NA
d_call: TRBD1
j_call: TRBJ1-6
cdr3_nt: TGTGCCAGCAGTTACCGGGACAGGGCCGGCTCACCCCTCCACTTT
cdr3_aa: CASSYRDRAGSPLHF

v_call: TRBV19
clone_size: once
d_call: TRBD1
j_call: TRBJ2-1
cdr3_nt: TGTGCCAGTAAAGGGGGCGGTGAGCAGTTCTTC
cdr3_aa: CASKGGGEQFF

v_call: TRBV7-2
clone_size: NA
d_call: TRBD1
j_call: TRBJ2-7
cdr3_nt: TGTGCCAGCAGTTACACCGGGACAGACGCCTACGAGCAGTACTTC
cdr3_aa: CASSYTGTDAYEQYF

v_call: TRBV3-1/TRBV3-2
clone_size: NA
d_call: TRBD2
j_call: TRBJ2-1
cdr3_nt: TGTGCCAGCAGCCAAGAGATTCCGGGACTAGCGGGGGGGCCGGGGGCCTACAATGAGCAGTTCTTC
cdr3_aa: CASSQEIPGLAGGPGAYNEQFF

v_call: TRBV6-5
clone_size: few
d_call: NA
j_call: TRBJ2-1
cdr3_nt: TGTGCCAGGGCCCCTTCGGGAAACAATGAGCAGTTCTTC
cdr3_aa: CARAPSGNNEQFF

v_call: TRBV7-7
clone_size: NA
d_call: TRBD1
j_call: TRBJ2-2
cdr3_nt: TGTGCTAGCAGCTTAAACACAGGGGCGAACACCGGGGAGCTGTTTTTT
cdr3_aa: CASSLNTGANTGELFF

v_call: TRBV10-3
clone_size: NA
d_call: TRBD1
j_call: TRBJ2-2
cdr3_nt: TGTGCCGCCAAAGAAACAGGGGACCACACCGGGGAGCTGTTTTTT
cdr3_aa: CAAKETGDHTGELFF

v_call: TRBV5-1
clone_size: few
d_call: NA
j_call: TRBJ2-5
cdr3_nt: TGCGCCAGCAGCCTAGGACAGGAGGGAGAGACCCAGTACTTC
cdr3_aa: CASSLGQEGETQYF